Given below is one T cell receptor beta chain in context. It has no known antigen specificity. No base qualities exist here, and no much larger clone lies one base off it. This specimen belongs to a study of PD-1 blockade in mismatch repair-deficient tumors (dated by TCRdb to about 2017). Study-wide context: Between late 2013 and 2016, the trial enrolled roughly 86 consecutive patients with about a dozen types of mismatch repair-deficient cancer, all of whom had received prior treatment and were progressing. Tumor-associated T cell clones in the peripheral blood of patients responding to PD-1 blockade were tracked using deep sequencing of TCR CDR3 regions.

From cysteine to phenylalanine, the CDR3 is 13 amino acids long. CDR3 DNA only is kept here, 39 bases in frame from base 1. From a lookup of the germline V gene, CDR1 and CDR2 are SQVTM and ANQGSEA. V drops 4 bases and J drops 1 base, leaving 10 bases in between. Library method: the immunoSEQ multiplex PCR assay. TCRdb took this table from immuneACCESS and kept in-frame rearrangements with V and J called. Such tables lack part of the clones; where checked against another copy, unresolved V genes explain under half of the gap, and the rest is unexplained. Counted in this sample were around 33,000 clones; more than 70% of them appeared once. Clones ranked in the top ten supply about 3.2% of the sample. For each enrolled patient, mismatch repair deficiency was established using either polymerase chain reaction or immunohistochemistry. TCR sequencing was carried out for three patients who responded to pembrolizumab therapy. In the phase II trial, pembrolizumab PD-1 blockade was tested prospectively in advanced mismatch repair-deficient cancers, no matter which tissue of origin the cancers came from. Peripheral blood T cell samples were collected serially, before PD-1 blockade began and at several time points afterward. The timing of each blood sample was reported as weeks after the first dose of pembrolizumab.

General conclusions and limits of the study: Tumor-resident clones, often undetectable in blood before treatment, expanded rapidly after pembrolizumab and then contracted, generally before radiologic responses.

The sequence was obtained from an adult with mismatch repair-deficient cancer. Recombination joined TRBV29-1 with TRBJ1-1, and possibly TRBD1, on 5 matching bases. The sequences come from PBMCs, collected approximately 6 weeks after starting pembrolizumab. The DNA reads TGCAGCGTTGTGACCGGACAGAACACTGAAGCTTTCTTT. Its amino acids are CSVVTGQNTEAFF. Where the CDR3 stops, the reference TRBV29-1 and TRBJ1-1 genes take over; the full variable domain is SAVISQKPSRDICQRGTSLTIQCQVDSQVTMMFWYRQQPGQSLTLIATANQGSEATYESGFVIDKFPISRPNLTFSTLTVSNMSPEDSSIYLCSVVTGQNTEAFFGQGTRLTVV.